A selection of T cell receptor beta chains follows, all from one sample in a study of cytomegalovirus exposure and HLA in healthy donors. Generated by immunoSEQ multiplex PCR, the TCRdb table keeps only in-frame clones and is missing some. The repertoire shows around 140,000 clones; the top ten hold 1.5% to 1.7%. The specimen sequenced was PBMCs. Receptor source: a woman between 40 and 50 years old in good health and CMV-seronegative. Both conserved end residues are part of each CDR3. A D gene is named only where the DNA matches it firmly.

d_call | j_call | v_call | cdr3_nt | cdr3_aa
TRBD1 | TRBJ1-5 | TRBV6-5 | TGTGCCAGCAGTTACTCGGGACAGGCCAGCAATCAGCCCCAGCATTTT | CASSYSGQASNQPQHF
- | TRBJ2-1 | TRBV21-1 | TGTGCCGGTCAGAATGAGCAGTTCTTC | CAGQNEQFF
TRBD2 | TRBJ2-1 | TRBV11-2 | TGTGCCTCCAGGGGACTAGCGGGGGGTGCCTACAATGAGCAGTTCTTC | CASRGLAGGAYNEQFF
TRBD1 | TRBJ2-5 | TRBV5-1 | TGCGCCAGCAGTCAACAGGGGAACCAAGAGACCCAGTACTTC | CASSQQGNQETQYF
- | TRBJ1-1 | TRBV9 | TGTGCCAGCAGCGGCTCCAGGACAGCGAACACTGAAGCTTTCTTT | CASSGSRTANTEAFF
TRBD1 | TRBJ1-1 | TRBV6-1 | TGTGCCACCCGAGACCCGGGACAGGGGGACACTGAAGCTTTCTTT | CATRDPGQGDTEAFF
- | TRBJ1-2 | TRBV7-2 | TGTGCCAGCAGCCCTGGAGTGCGGGGTAGTAACTATGGCTACACCTTC | CASSPGVRGSNYGYTF
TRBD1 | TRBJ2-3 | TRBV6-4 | TGTGCCAGCAGTGCGCAGGGGGCAGCAGATACGCAGTATTTT | CASSAQGAADTQYF
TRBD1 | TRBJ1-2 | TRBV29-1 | TGCAGCGTTAGGGGACAGTCCCCCAATGGCTACACCTTC | CSVRGQSPNGYTF
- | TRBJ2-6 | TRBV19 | TGTGCCAGTAGTATGGGCCGGCCTCGGTTTTCTGGGGCCAACGTCCTGACTTTC | CASSMGRPRFSGANVLTF
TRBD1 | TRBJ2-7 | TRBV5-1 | TGCGCCAGCAGCTTAGACAGGGCCTACGAGCAGTACTTC | CASSLDRAYEQYF
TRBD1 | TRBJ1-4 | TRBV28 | TGTGCCAGCACCCAGGGGGGAGCAACTAATGAAAAACTGTTTTTT | CASTQGGATNEKLFF
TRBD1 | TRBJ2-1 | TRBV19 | TGTGCCAGTAGTATCCGGGACAGGGCTTACAATGAGCAGTTCTTC | CASSIRDRAYNEQFF
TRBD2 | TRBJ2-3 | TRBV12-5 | TGTGCTAGTGGGACTAGCGGACCAGATACGCAGTATTTT | CASGTSGPDTQYF
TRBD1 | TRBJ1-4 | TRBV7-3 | TGTGCCAGCAGCTTAAACCCCCCAGGGGGCCGTGAAAAACTGTTTTTT | CASSLNPPGGREKLFF
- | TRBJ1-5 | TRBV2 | TGTGCCAGCAGTGAAAACCCAGGGAGCAATCAGCCCCAGCATTTT | CASSENPGSNQPQHF
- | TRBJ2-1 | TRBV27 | TGTGCCAGCAGTCTGAGCGGAACGTACTCCTACAATGAGCAGTTCTTC | CASSLSGTYSYNEQFF
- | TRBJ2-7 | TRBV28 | TGTGCCAGCAGACGCCAAGGGGCTTCGAAGGGTGAGCAGTACTTC | CASRRQGASKGEQYF
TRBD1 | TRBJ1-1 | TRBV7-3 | TGTGCCAGCAGCTTAACGGGGGGGCCCGGGACAGGGGGTCAAACTGAAGCTTTCTTT | CASSLTGGPGTGGQTEAFF
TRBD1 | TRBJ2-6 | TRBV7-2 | TGTGCCAGCAGCTTATTCGGACAGGGTCGGTCGGGTGGGGCCAACGTCCTGACTTTC | CASSLFGQGRSGGANVLTF
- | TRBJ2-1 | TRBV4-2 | TGTGCCAGCACTTTCTCCCCGAGCTCCTACAATGAGCAGTTCTTC | CASTFSPSSYNEQFF
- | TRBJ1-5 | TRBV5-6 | TGTGCCAGCAGCCCTGACAGGTTCAATCAGCCCCAGCATTTT | CASSPDRFNQPQHF
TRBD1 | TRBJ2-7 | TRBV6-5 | TGTGCCAGCAGCCGGACAGGGAGCCACGAGCAGTACTTC | CASSRTGSHEQYF
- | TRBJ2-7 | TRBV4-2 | TGTGCCAGCAGCCAAGAGGTGGTATGGACATCTACGTCCTACGAGCAGTACTTC | CASSQEVVWTSTSYEQYF
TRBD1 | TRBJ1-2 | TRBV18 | TGTGCCAGCTCACCAACCAGGGGGAAGGATGGCTACACCTTC | CASSPTRGKDGYTF